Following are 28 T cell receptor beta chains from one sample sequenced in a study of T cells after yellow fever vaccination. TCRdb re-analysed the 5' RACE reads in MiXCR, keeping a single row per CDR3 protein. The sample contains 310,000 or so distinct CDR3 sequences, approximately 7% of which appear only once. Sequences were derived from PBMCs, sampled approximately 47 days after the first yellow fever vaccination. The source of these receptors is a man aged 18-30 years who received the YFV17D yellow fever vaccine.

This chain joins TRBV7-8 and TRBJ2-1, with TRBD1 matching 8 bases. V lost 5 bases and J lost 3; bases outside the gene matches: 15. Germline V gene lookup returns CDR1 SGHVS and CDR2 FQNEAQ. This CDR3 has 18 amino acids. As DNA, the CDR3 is TGTGCCAGCAGCCCACCTCGCCGGGCAGGGGGCGTCTACAATGAGCAGTTCTTC. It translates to CASSPPRRAGGVYNEQFF.

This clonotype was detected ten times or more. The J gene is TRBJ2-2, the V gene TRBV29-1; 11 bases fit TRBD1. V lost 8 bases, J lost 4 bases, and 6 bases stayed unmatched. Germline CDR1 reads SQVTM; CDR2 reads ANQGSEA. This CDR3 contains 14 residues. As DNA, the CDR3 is TGCAGCATATCGGACAGGGGGCTCACCGGGGAGCTGTTTTTT. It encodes CSISDRGLTGELFF.

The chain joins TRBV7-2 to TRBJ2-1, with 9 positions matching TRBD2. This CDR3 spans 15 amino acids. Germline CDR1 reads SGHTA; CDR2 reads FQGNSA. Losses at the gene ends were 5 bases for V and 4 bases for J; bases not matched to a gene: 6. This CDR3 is CASSVSGGLYNEQFF. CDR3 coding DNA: TGTGCCAGCAGCGTTAGCGGGGGACTTTACAATGAGCAGTTCTTC. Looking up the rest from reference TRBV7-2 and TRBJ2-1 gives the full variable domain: GAGVSQSPSNKVTEKGKDVELRCDPISGHTALYWYRQSLGQGLEFLIYFQGNSAPDKSGLPSDRFSAERTGGSVSTLTIQRTQQEDSAVYLCASSVSGGLYNEQFFGPGTRLTVL.

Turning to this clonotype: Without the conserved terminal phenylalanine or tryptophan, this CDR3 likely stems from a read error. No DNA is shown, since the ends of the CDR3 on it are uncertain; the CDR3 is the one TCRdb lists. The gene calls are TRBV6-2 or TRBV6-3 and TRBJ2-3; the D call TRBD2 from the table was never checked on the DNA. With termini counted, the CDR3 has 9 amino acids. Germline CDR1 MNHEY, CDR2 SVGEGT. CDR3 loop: CASSGPSGC.

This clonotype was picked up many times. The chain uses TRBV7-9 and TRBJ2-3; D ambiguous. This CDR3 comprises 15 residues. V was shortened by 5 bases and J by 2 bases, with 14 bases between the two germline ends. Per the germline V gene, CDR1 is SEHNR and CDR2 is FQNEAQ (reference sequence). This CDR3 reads CASSPLVAYTDTQYF. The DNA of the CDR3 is TGTGCCAGCAGCCCCTTGGTGGCCTACACAGATACGCAGTATTTT.

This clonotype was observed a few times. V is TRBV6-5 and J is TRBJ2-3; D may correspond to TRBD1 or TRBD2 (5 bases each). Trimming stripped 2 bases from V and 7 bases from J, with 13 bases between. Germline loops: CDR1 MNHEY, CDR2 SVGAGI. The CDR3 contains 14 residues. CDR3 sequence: CASSYTRDPHTQYF. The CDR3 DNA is TGTGCCAGCAGTTACACCCGGGACCCTCATACGCAGTATTTT.

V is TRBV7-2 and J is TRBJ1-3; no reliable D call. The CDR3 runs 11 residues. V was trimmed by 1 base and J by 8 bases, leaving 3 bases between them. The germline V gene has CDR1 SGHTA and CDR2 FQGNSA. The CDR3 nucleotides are TGTGCCAGCAGCTTAGGCCACACCATATATTTT. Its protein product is CASSLGHTIYF.

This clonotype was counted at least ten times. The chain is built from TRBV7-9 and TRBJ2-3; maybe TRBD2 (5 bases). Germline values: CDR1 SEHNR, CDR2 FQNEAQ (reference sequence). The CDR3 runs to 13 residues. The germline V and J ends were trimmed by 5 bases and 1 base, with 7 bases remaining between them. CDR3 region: CASSRAGTDTQYF. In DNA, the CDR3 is TGTGCCAGCAGCCGAGCGGGCACAGATACGCAGTATTTT.

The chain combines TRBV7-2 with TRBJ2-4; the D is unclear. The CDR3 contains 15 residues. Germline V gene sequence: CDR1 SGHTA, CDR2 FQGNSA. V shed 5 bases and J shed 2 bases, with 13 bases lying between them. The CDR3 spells CASSQSVGTKNIQYF. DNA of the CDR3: TGTGCCAGCAGCCAAAGCGTGGGTACCAAAAACATTCAGTACTTC.

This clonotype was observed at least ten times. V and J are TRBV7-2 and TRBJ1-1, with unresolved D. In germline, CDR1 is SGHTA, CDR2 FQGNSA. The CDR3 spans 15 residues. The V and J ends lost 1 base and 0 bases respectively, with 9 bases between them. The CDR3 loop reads CASSLGAGMNTEAFF. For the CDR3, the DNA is TGTGCCAGCAGCTTAGGGGCAGGAATGAACACTGAAGCTTTCTTT. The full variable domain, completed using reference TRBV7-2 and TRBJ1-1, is GAGVSQSPSNKVTEKGKDVELRCDPISGHTALYWYRQSLGQGLEFLIYFQGNSAPDKSGLPSDRFSAERTGGSVSTLTIQRTQQEDSAVYLCASSLGAGMNTEAFFGQGTRLTVV.

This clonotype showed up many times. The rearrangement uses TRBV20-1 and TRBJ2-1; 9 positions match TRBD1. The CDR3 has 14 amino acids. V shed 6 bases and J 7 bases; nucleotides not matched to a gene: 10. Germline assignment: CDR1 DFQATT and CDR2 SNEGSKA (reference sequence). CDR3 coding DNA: TGCAGTGCGAGGGGACAGGGATTGAGGAATGAGCAGTTCTTC. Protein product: CSARGQGLRNEQFF.

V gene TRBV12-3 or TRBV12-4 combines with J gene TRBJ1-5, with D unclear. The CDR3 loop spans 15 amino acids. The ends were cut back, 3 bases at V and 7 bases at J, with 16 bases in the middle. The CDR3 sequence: CASSLAPGGSQPQHF. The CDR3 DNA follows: TGTGCCAGCAGTTTGGCCCCAGGAGGTTCCCAGCCCCAGCATTTT.

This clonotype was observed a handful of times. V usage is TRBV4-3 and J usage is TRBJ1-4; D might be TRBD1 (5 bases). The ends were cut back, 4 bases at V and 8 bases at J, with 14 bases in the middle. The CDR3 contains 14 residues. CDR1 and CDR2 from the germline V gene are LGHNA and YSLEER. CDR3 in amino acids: CASSLVLGDEKLFF. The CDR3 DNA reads TGCGCCAGCAGCCTAGTGTTGGGGGACGAAAAACTGTTTTTT.

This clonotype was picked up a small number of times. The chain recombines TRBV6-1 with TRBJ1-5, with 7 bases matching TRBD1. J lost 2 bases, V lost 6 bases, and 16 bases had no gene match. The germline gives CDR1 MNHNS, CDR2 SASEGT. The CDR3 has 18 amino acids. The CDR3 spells CASSSRAPRGVGNQPQHF. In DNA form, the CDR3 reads TGTGCCAGCAGCTCCAGAGCGCCCAGGGGGGTCGGCAATCAGCCCCAGCATTTT.

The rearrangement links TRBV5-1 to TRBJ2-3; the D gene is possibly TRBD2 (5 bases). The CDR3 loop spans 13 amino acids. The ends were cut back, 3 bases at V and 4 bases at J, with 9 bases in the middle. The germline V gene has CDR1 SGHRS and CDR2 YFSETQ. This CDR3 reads CASSYSEADTQYF. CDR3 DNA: TGCGCCAGCAGCTATAGCGAGGCAGATACGCAGTATTTT.

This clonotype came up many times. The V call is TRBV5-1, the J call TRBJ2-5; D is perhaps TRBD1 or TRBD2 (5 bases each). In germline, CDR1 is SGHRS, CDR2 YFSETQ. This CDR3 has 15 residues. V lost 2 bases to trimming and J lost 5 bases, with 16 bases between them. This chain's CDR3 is CASSLFPDRGETQYF. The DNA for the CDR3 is TGCGCCAGCAGCTTATTCCCAGACAGAGGGGAGACCCAGTACTTC.

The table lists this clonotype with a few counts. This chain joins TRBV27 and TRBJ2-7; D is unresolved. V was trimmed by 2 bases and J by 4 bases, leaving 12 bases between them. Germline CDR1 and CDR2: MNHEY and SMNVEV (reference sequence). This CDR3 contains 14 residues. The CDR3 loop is CASSLGAARYEQYF. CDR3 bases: TGTGCCAGCAGTTTAGGTGCGGCCAGGTACGAGCAGTACTTC.

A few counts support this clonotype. CDR3 nucleotides: TGCAGCGTTGAGGGGGGGGAGGGGGACCAGTTGGAGACCCAGTACTTC. Translation: CSVEGGEGDQLETQYF. The chain has TRBV29-1 and TRBJ2-5, with D maybe TRBD2 (7 bases). Trimming stripped 3 bases from V and 5 bases from J, with 22 bases between. The CDR3 consists of 16 residues. CDR1 and CDR2 from the germline V gene are SQVTM and ANQGSEA.

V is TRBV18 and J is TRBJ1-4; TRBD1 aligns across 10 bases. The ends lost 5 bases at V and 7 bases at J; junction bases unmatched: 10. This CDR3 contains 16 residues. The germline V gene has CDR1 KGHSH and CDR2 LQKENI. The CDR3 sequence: CASSATRGTGAEKLFF. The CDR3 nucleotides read TGTGCCAGCTCAGCGACGCGGGGGACAGGGGCTGAAAAACTGTTTTTT.

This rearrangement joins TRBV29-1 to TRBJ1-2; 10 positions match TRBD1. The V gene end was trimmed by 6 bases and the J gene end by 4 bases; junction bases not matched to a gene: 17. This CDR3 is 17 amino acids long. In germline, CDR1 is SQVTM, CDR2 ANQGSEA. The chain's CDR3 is CSVPPRDRGREGYGYTF. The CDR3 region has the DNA TGCAGCGTCCCACCCCGGGACAGGGGACGCGAAGGCTATGGCTACACCTTC.

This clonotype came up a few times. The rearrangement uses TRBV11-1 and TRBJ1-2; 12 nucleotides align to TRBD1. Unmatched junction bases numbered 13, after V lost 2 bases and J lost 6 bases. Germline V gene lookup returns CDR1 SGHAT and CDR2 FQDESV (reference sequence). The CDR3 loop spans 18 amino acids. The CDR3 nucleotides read TGTGCCAGCAGCTTAACCCGGGACAGGGGGCCTTCGTTCCATGGCTACACCTTC. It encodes CASSLTRDRGPSFHGYTF. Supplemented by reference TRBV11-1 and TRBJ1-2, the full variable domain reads EAEVAQSPRYKITEKSQAVAFWCDPISGHATLYWYRQILGQGPELLVQFQDESVVDDSQLPKDRFSAERLKGVDSTLKIQPAELGDSAMYLCASSLTRDRGPSFHGYTFGSGTRLTVV.

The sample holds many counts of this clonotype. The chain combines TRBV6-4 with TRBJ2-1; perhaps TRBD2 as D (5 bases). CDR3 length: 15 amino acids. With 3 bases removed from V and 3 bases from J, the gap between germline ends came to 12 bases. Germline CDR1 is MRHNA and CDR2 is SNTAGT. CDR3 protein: CASSEPGSIYNEQFF. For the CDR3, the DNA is TGTGCCAGCAGTGAACCGGGGTCCATCTACAATGAGCAGTTCTTC.

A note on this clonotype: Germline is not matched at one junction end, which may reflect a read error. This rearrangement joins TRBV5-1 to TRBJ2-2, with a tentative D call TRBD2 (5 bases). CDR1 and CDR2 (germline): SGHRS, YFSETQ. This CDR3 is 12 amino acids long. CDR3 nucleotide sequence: TGCGCCAGCAGCTTCCCCCCCGGGGAGCTGTATTTT. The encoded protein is CASSFPPGELYF.

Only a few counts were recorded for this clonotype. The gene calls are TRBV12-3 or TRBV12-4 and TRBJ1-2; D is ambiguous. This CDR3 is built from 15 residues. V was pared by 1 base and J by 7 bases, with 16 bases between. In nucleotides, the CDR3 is TGTGCCAGCAGTTTAGGATTGGGGAGGGCGCGTGGCTACACCTTC. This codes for CASSLGLGRARGYTF.

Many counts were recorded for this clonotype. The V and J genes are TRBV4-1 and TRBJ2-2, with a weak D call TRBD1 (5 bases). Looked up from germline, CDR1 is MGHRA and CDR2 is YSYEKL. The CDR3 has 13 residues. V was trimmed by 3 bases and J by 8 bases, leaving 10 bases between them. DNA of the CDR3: TGCGCCAGCAGCCATCTCAGGGTTGGGGAGCTGTTTTTT. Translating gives CASSHLRVGELFF.

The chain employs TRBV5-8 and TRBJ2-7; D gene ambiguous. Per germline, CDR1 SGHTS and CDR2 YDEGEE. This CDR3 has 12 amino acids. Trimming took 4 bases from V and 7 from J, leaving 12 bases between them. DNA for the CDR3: TGTGCCAGCAGCCTTGACGCGCGGGAGCAGTACTTC. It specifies CASSLDAREQYF.

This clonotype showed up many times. Here the CDR3 DNA reads TGCGCCAGCAGCCGCGGCGGGGGGCTCAATGAGCAGTTCTTC. Translating gives CASSRGGGLNEQFF. This chain uses TRBV4-3 with TRBJ2-1; TRBD2 agrees at 8 bases. V dropped 4 bases and J dropped 6; count of bases not matched to a gene: 5. CDR3 size: 14 residues. Germline-derived CDR1 and CDR2 are LGHNA and YSLEER.

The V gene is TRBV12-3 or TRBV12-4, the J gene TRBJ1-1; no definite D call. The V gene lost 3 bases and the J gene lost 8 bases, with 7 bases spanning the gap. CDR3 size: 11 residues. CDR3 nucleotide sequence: TGTGCCAGCAGTTTTGGGTGGGAAGCTTTCTTT. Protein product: CASSFGWEAFF.